This T cell receptor (beta chain) appears in the sequencing data of a study of T cell responses to AZD1222 COVID-19 vaccine. Measured with immunoSEQ multiplex PCR; TCRdb has only the in-frame clones, and not every one. This sample carries roughly 120,000 clones, about nine tenths of them seen once, and the ten largest clones take around 20%. Germline assignment: CDR1 MNHNS and CDR2 SASEGT. V gave up 1 base and J gave up 0 bases, with 19 bases separating them. The CDR3 has 19 amino acids. General study findings and limits: The study found vaccine-associated CD4 TCRs spanning spike, dominant at 160-218 and 743-854. Clonal diversity may have been underestimated in mostly white British donors. Every sample of the repertoires postdated the peak T cell response.

On this clone: Its antigen remains unidentified.

Sequencing used peripheral blood, obtained on day 0 of MenACWY control vaccination. The clonotype originates from an adult in good health. J is TRBJ2-4 and V is TRBV6-1; the D is unclear. The DNA for the CDR3 is TGTGCCAGCAGTGAAGTAGTCAGCCCTACCCCTTTAGCCAAAAACATTCAGTACTTC. It is translated as CASSEVVSPTPLAKNIQYF.